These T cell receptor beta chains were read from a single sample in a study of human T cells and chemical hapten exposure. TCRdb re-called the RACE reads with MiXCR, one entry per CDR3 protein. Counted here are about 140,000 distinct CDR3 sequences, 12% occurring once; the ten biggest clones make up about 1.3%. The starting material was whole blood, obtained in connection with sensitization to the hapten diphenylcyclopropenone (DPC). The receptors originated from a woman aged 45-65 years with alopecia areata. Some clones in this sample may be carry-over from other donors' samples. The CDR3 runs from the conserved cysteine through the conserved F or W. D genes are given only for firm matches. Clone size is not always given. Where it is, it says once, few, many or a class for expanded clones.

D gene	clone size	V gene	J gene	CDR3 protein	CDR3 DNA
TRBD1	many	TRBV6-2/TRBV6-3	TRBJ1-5	CASSYAPAGTGSNQPQHF	TGTGCCAGCAGTTACGCCCCAGCGGGGACAGGGAGCAATCAGCCCCAGCATTTT
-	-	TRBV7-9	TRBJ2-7	CASSLAGGNEQYF	TGTGCCAGCAGCTTAGCTGGAGGGAACGAGCAGTACTTC
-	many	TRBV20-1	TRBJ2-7	CSAHRTSYEQYF	TGCAGTGCCCACAGGACTTCCTACGAGCAGTACTTC
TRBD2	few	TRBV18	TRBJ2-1	CASSPPGLAGGRNEQFF	TGTGCCAGCTCACCACCCGGACTAGCGGGAGGGCGTAATGAGCAGTTCTTC
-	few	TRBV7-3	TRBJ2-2	CASSLGRTGASTGELFF	TGTGCCAGCAGCTTGGGAAGGACGGGAGCCTCCACCGGGGAGCTGTTTTTT
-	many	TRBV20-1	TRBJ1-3	CSARRWVGGQQDTIYF	TGCAGTGCTCGACGTTGGGTTGGGGGCCAACAGGACACCATATATTTT
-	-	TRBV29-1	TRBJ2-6	CRGTCYLSGANVLTF	TGCAGGGGCACTTGTTACCTCTCTGGGGCCAACGTCCTGACTTTC
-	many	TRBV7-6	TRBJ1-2	CASSPGSSMGYTF	TGTGCCAGCAGCCCCGGGAGTTCTATGGGCTACACCTTC
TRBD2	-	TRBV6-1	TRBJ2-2	CASSPGLAGIEGGELFF	TGTGCCAGCAGCCCGGGACTAGCGGGGATAGAGGGCGGGGAGCTGTTTTTT
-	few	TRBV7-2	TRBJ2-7	CASSPFGGPDEQYF	TGTGCCAGCAGCCCGTTCGGGGGCCCAGACGAGCAGTACTTC
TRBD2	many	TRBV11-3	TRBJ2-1	CASSSPGLAANEQFF	TGTGCCAGCAGCTCTCCGGGACTAGCGGCGAATGAGCAGTTCTTC
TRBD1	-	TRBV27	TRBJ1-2	CASSLRQGDVYGYTF	TGTGCCAGCAGTTTAAGACAGGGTGATGTCTATGGCTACACCTTC
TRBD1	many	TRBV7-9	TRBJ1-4	CASSAPGQPLEKLFF	TGTGCCAGCAGCGCACCGGGACAGCCTCTTGAAAAACTGTTTTTT
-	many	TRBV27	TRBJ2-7	CASRSTGAYEQYF	TGTGCCAGCAGGTCCACAGGTGCCTACGAGCAGTACTTC
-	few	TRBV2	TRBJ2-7	CAIGTSAYEQYF	TGTGCCATCGGGACCTCGGCCTACGAGCAGTACTTC
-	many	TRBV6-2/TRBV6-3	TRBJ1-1	CASSYSLGGTEAFF	TGTGCCAGCAGTTACTCACTTGGGGGAACTGAAGCTTTCTTT
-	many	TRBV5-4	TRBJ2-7	CASSSQGPPYEQYF	TGTGCCAGCAGCTCCCAGGGGCCACCCTACGAGCAGTACTTC
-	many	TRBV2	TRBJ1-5	CASSEPPDQPQHF	TGTGCCAGCAGTGAACCCCCGGATCAGCCCCAGCATTTT
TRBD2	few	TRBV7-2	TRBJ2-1	CASSRERGAYNEQFF	TGTGCCAGCAGCCGAGAGCGGGGAGCGTACAATGAGCAGTTCTTC
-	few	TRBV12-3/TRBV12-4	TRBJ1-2	CASSPNSGLYGYTF	TGTGCCAGCAGTCCTAATTCAGGGCTCTATGGCTACACCTTC
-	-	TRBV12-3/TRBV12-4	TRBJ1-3	CASTPTAYSGNTIYF	TGTGCCAGTACCCCGACAGCATACTCTGGAAACACCATATATTTT
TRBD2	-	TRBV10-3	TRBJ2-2	CAISSLAGGPDTGELFF	TGTGCCATCAGTTCCCTAGCGGGAGGGCCCGACACCGGGGAGCTGTTTTTT
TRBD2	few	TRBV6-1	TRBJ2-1	CASSESSRGGEQFF	TGTGCCAGCAGTGAATCGTCCCGCGGGGGAGAGCAGTTCTTC
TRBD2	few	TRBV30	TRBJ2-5	CAWSATGLAGETQYF	TGTGCCTGGAGTGCTACGGGACTAGCTGGGGAGACCCAGTACTTC
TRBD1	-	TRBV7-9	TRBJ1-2	CASRMDRANYGYTF	TGTGCCAGCAGAATGGACAGGGCGAACTATGGCTACACCTTC
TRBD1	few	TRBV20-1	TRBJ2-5	CSARDPGDRTPRQETQYF	TGCAGTGCTAGAGATCCTGGGGACAGAACACCACGCCAAGAGACCCAGTACTTC
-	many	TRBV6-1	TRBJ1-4	CASSEAMGATNEKLFF	TGTGCCAGCAGTGAAGCCATGGGGGCAACTAATGAAAAACTGTTTTTT
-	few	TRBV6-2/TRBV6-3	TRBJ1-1	CASSRKGPDTEAFF	TGTGCCAGCAGTCGAAAGGGGCCGGACACTGAAGCTTTCTTT
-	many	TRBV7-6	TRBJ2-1	CASSSVPPAYSSYNEQFF	TGTGCCAGCAGCTCCGTACCCCCCGCTTATAGCTCCTACAATGAGCAGTTCTTC
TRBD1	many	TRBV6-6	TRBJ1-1	CASTLGQGNTEAFF	TGTGCCAGCACCCTTGGACAGGGGAACACTGAAGCTTTCTTT
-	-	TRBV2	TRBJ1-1	CASRSNTEAFF	TGTGCCAGCAGATCCAACACTGAAGCTTTCTTT
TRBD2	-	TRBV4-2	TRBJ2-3	CASSQDSSGIGTDTQYF	TGTGCCAGCAGCCAAGACTCTAGCGGGATAGGCACAGATACGCAGTATTTT
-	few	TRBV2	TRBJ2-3	CASRGRLAADTQYF	TGTGCCTCCCGTGGGCGGTTGGCGGCAGATACGCAGTATTTT
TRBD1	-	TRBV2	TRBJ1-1	CASRGQGGRAEAFF	TGTGCCAGCAGGGGACAGGGGGGACGAGCTGAAGCTTTCTTT
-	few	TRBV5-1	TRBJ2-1	CASSLEGHEQFF	TGCGCCAGCAGCTTGGAGGGGCATGAGCAGTTCTTC
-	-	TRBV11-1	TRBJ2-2	CASRMDILNTGELFF	TGTGCCAGCAGGATGGACATCCTGAACACCGGGGAGCTGTTTTTT
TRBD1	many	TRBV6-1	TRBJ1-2	CASRGTGINYGYTF	TGTGCCAGCAGGGGGACAGGGATCAACTATGGCTACACCTTC
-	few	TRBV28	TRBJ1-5	CASSLDQGNQPQHF	TGTGCCAGCAGTTTAGATCAGGGGAATCAGCCCCAGCATTTT
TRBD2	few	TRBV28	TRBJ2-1	CAASSPLAGGGEQFF	TGTGCCGCCAGCAGCCCTCTAGCGGGAGGGGGTGAGCAGTTCTTC
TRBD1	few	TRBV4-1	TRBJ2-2	CASSQEWGTANTGELFF	TGCGCCAGCAGCCAAGAATGGGGGACAGCGAACACCGGGGAGCTGTTTTTT
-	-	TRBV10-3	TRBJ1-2	CAISEMNYGYTF	TGTGCCATCAGTGAGATGAACTATGGCTACACCTTC
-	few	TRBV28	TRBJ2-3	CASSLLPRSTDTQYF	TGTGCCAGCAGTTTACTCCCACGCAGCACAGATACGCAGTATTTT
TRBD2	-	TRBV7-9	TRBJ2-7	CASSPQRDPTGYEQYF	TGTGCCAGCAGCCCTCAGCGGGACCCAACCGGATACGAGCAGTACTTC
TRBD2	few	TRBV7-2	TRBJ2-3	CASSLGGRSDTQYF	TGTGCCAGCAGCTTAGGCGGGAGGTCAGATACGCAGTATTTT
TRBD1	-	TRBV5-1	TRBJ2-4	CASSSGGQGNFIQYF	TGCGCCAGCAGCTCTGGGGGACAGGGGAATTTCATTCAGTACTTC